A selection of T cell receptor beta chains follows, all from one sample in a study of T cells in Graves' hyperthyroidism and ophthalmopathy. One entry per CDR3 protein results from TCRdb running MiXCR on the multiplex PCR reads. In the table there are about 400,000 distinct CDR3 sequences, about an eighth of which are singletons. Material for sequencing was blood. The receptors were gathered from a woman aged 18 to 35 with Graves' hyperthyroidism. Each CDR3 is given with its conserved first and last residue. D genes are given only for firm matches. Clone size is shown for a subset of rows, as once, few, many or a class of expanded clone.

D	V	J	size	CDR3	DNA
-	TRBV30	TRBJ2-2	-	CAWSNPARDTGELFF	TGTGCCTGGAGTAACCCAGCGAGGGACACCGGGGAGCTGTTTTTT
-	TRBV28	TRBJ1-1	many	CASSFGGRFTEAFF	TGTGCCAGCAGTTTCGGGGGGCGCTTCACTGAAGCTTTCTTT
-	TRBV5-6	TRBJ1-2	many	CASSLGAGYTF	TGTGCCAGCAGCTTGGGGGCCGGCTACACCTTC
-	TRBV6-1	TRBJ2-7	few	CASSSPAGEQYF	TGTGCCAGCAGTTCCCCCGCGGGTGAGCAGTACTTC
-	TRBV11-2	TRBJ2-1	few	CASSLVSPLTTDYNEQFF	TGTGCCAGCAGCTTAGTATCCCCCCTTACGACAGACTACAATGAGCAGTTCTTC
-	TRBV6-5	TRBJ1-2	-	CASSYHTAYGHTF	TGTGCCAGCAGTTACCACACGGCCTATGGCCACACCTTC
-	TRBV5-8	TRBJ2-1	many	CASSESSYNEQFF	TGTGCCAGCAGCGAGAGCTCCTACAATGAGCAGTTCTTC
TRBD1	TRBV28	TRBJ1-1	many	CASSLGGTGEDKAFF	TGTGCCAGCAGTTTAGGTGGGACAGGGGAGGACAAAGCTTTCTTT
-	TRBV20-1	TRBJ2-7	-	CSAQGDLTPYEQYF	TGCAGTGCTCAGGGAGACCTTACCCCCTACGAGCAGTACTTC
-	TRBV6-2/TRBV6-3	TRBJ2-2	many	CASSYSTDTGELFF	TGTGCCAGCAGTTACTCGACGGACACCGGGGAGCTGTTTTTT
TRBD2	TRBV6-2/TRBV6-3	TRBJ2-3	few	CASSERETVTDTQYF	TGTGCCAGCTCCGAGCGGGAAACCGTCACAGATACGCAGTATTTT
-	TRBV27	TRBJ2-6	-	CASSPRPRMGGANVLTF	TGTGCCAGCAGTCCGCGACCTAGGATGGGGGGGGCCAACGTCCTGACTTTC
TRBD2	TRBV5-1	TRBJ2-7	-	CASMPTSGSYEQYF	TGCGCCAGCATGCCGACTAGCGGCTCCTACGAGCAGTACTTC
TRBD2	TRBV28	TRBJ2-2	many	CASSPTGLAGTGELFF	TGTGCCAGCAGTCCCACCGGACTAGCGGGTACCGGGGAGCTGTTTTTT
-	TRBV2	TRBJ2-7	many	CASSDSRAPYEQYF	TGTGCCAGCAGTGACAGCAGGGCCCCCTACGAGCAGTACTTC
-	TRBV27	TRBJ2-1	many	CASSLDHTHLYNEQFF	TGTGCCAGCAGTTTAGACCATACCCACTTATACAATGAGCAGTTCTTC
-	TRBV12-3/TRBV12-4	TRBJ1-5	once	CASSLPGGAQPQHF	TGTGCCAGCAGTTTACCCGGAGGGGCTCAGCCCCAGCATTTT
-	TRBV24-1	TRBJ1-2	many	CATSDGGNYGYTF	TGTGCCACCAGTGATGGAGGGAACTATGGCTACACCTTC
TRBD1	TRBV4-3	TRBJ2-3	-	CASSGGDTQYF	TGCGCCAGTTCAGGGGGAGATACGCAGTATTTT
-	TRBV2	TRBJ2-1	many	CASSEVGNSYNEQFF	TGTGCCAGCAGTGAAGTGGGAAACTCCTACAATGAGCAGTTCTTC
-	TRBV7-2	TRBJ2-1	many	CASSLAAYNEQFF	TGTGCCAGCAGCTTGGCAGCCTACAATGAGCAGTTCTTC
-	TRBV7-9	TRBJ2-1	-	CASSRGTRSYNEQFF	TGTGCCAGCAGTCGGGGGACAAGGTCCTACAATGAGCAGTTCTTC
-	TRBV6-5	TRBJ2-7	-	CASSYAGAPHYEQYF	TGTGCCAGCAGTTACGCAGGGGCCCCCCACTACGAGCAGTACTTC
TRBD2	TRBV6-5	TRBJ2-5	many	CASSYSGGGLAGGETQYF	TGTGCCAGCAGTTACTCGGGAGGGGGACTAGCGGGAGGAGAGACCCAGTACTTC
-	TRBV4-3	TRBJ2-2	many	CASSQVGRAMNTGELFF	TGCGCCAGCAGCCAAGTGGGACGCGCGATGAACACCGGGGAGCTGTTTTTT
-	TRBV6-2/TRBV6-3	TRBJ2-7	-	CASRLATGNSYEQYF	TGTGCCAGCAGACTCGCAACAGGGAACTCCTACGAGCAGTACTTC
TRBD1	TRBV7-9	TRBJ1-4	few	CASSWGQGREELFF	TGTGCCAGCAGCTGGGGACAGGGGAGGGAGGAACTGTTTTTT
-	TRBV28	TRBJ2-1	many	CASSFWREGNEQFF	TGTGCCAGCAGTTTTTGGCGGGAAGGGAATGAGCAGTTCTTC
TRBD2	TRBV12-3/TRBV12-4	TRBJ2-1	many	CASSRRIAGEQFF	TGTGCCAGCAGCCGCCGAATAGCGGGTGAGCAGTTCTTC
TRBD1	TRBV5-1	TRBJ2-7	few	CASSFGQGGEEQYF	TGCGCCAGCAGCTTCGGACAGGGTGGGGAAGAGCAGTACTTC
-	TRBV6-1	TRBJ1-4	-	CASSEVPGLGDNEKLFF	TGTGCCAGCAGTGAAGTCCCCGGACTCGGGGATAATGAAAAACTGTTTTTT
TRBD2	TRBV20-1	TRBJ2-7	few	CSARARPFGGSYEQYF	TGCAGTGCTAGAGCCCGGCCCTTCGGGGGGTCCTACGAGCAGTACTTC
-	TRBV5-1	TRBJ1-1	-	CASSLGGGGGPSEAFF	TGCGCCAGCAGCTTAGGAGGGGGGGGCGGTCCCTCTGAAGCTTTCTTT
-	TRBV18	TRBJ1-5	many	CASSTGNRDGQPQHF	TGTGCCAGCTCTACGGGGAACAGGGACGGTCAGCCCCAGCATTTT
TRBD2	TRBV9	TRBJ2-3	few	CASSVGSGRGNTQYF	TGTGCCAGCAGCGTAGGCAGCGGGAGAGGTAATACGCAGTATTTT
TRBD1	TRBV5-1	TRBJ1-4	-	CASSLKPTGDYEKLFF	TGCGCCAGCAGCCTAAAGCCGACAGGGGATTATGAAAAACTGTTTTTT
-	TRBV9	TRBJ1-1	few	CASSVEEGGTEAFF	TGTGCCAGCAGCGTAGAGGAGGGAGGCACTGAAGCTTTCTTT
-	TRBV3-1	TRBJ1-1	many	CASSQDRWGRDTEAFF	TGTGCCAGCAGCCAAGATCGGTGGGGCCGGGACACTGAAGCTTTCTTT
-	TRBV28	TRBJ1-2	many	CASSLVQGSNYGYTF	TGTGCCAGCAGTTTAGTACAGGGTTCTAACTATGGCTACACCTTC
TRBD1	TRBV10-3	TRBJ1-5	-	CAISESGRGQSQPQHF	TGTGCCATCAGTGAGTCGGGGAGGGGGCAGAGTCAGCCCCAGCATTTT
-	TRBV18	TRBJ2-1	many	CASSPPTKLAEDIYNEQFF	TGTGCCAGCTCACCACCAACCAAACTAGCCGAAGATATATACAATGAGCAGTTCTTC
-	TRBV7-8	TRBJ2-3	many	CASSTSTDTQYF	TGTGCCAGCAGCACCTCCACAGATACGCAGTATTTT
TRBD2	TRBV20-1	TRBJ2-1	-	CSATPLAGLSYNEQFF	TGCAGTGCTACCCCACTAGCGGGGCTGTCCTACAATGAGCAGTTCTTC
-	TRBV12-3/TRBV12-4	TRBJ2-1	-	CASRLAGEQFF	TGTGCCAGCAGGCTAGCCGGCGAGCAGTTCTTC
-	TRBV12-3/TRBV12-4	TRBJ1-6	many	CASSLGQGLNSPLHF	TGTGCCAGCAGTCTGGGCCAGGGATTGAATTCACCCCTCCACTTT
-	TRBV7-9	TRBJ1-1	many	CASTPRNTEAFF	TGTGCCAGCACCCCACGGAACACTGAAGCTTTCTTT
TRBD2	TRBV20-1	TRBJ2-1	-	CSASGAGGYNEQFF	TGCAGTGCTAGTGGGGCGGGAGGCTACAATGAGCAGTTCTTC
TRBD2	TRBV20-1	TRBJ2-1	few	CSARASTRTSGDEQFF	TGCAGTGCTAGAGCCTCGACGCGGACTAGCGGCGATGAGCAGTTCTTC
TRBD1	TRBV5-1	TRBJ1-2	-	CASSSGQVNYGYTF	TGCGCCAGCAGCTCGGGACAGGTTAACTATGGCTACACCTTC
-	TRBV24-1	TRBJ2-6	-	CAPRLGSGANVLTF	TGTGCCCCTCGACTGGGCTCTGGGGCCAACGTCCTGACTTTC
TRBD2	TRBV6-1	TRBJ2-2	-	CASSPRTSGRGTGELFF	TGTGCCAGCAGTCCCAGAACTAGCGGGAGAGGAACCGGGGAGCTGTTTTTT
-	TRBV18	TRBJ2-2	many	CASSPKSTGELFF	TGTGCCAGCTCACCAAAAAGCACCGGGGAGCTGTTTTTT
-	TRBV6-1	TRBJ1-2	-	CASSKDSRYGCTF	TGTGCCAGCAGTAAAGACAGCAGATATGGCTGCACCTTC